This entry features one T cell receptor (beta chain) sequence. This clonotype showed up just a few times. Its antigen target is currently unknown. Qualities for individual bases were not recorded, and no much larger clone is one base off. These data originate in a study of regulatory T cells in long-lasting Graves disease (dated by TCRdb to the early 2020s). With respect to the entire study: In the newly diagnosed Graves' disease group, patients had been taking antithyroid drugs for less than 3 months. The study was conducted in China and was registered as a clinical trial. TCR sequencing covered some 13 persistent and roughly 20 newly diagnosed Graves' disease patients, some 33 samples in total. Persistent Graves' disease patients were compared with newly diagnosed Graves' disease patients by peripheral blood TCR sequencing and RNA sequencing.

General findings and caveats noted by the study authors: Patients with persistent disease shared more public clonotypes (about 2,500) than newly diagnosed patients did (966). Sequencing and analysis were restricted to the TCR beta chain. Compared with newly diagnosed patients, patients with persistent Graves' disease had lower TCR Shannon entropy and fewer highly expanded clones, which suggests clonal expansion. The authors noted that the small sample size was a limitation that may lower accuracy. TRBV28, TRBJ1-2 and TRBJ2-5 were preferentially used in persistent disease, while TRBV20-1 and TRBJ2-1 were favored in newly diagnosed disease. Because the primary lesion, thyroid tissue, could not be accessed, the study looked at peripheral blood alone.

CDR1 and CDR2, per the germline V gene, are MNHNS and SASEGT. The CDR3 contains 16 residues, cysteine and phenylalanine counted. Only the CDR3 part of the read is kept: 48 bases, read in frame from the first base. V drops 6 bases and J drops 0 bases, leaving 18 bases in between. This specimen's time point label, per the study, means: newly diagnosed GD, antithyroid drugs for less than 3 months. RNA was extracted from PBMCs in TRIzol for both TCR sequencing and RNA sequencing. The diagnosis of Graves' disease followed American Thyroid Association guidelines. Patients were recruited from an endocrinology department in Xi'an, China. Each patient gave around 9 milliliters of peripheral blood, collected in an EDTA anticoagulant tube. Ficoll Paque Plus density gradient separation was used to isolate PBMCs, and no further T cell sorting was performed. RNA quality was checked with an Agilent 2100 Bioanalyzer and agarose gel, and concentration with a NanoDrop 2000.

Receptors were amplified or captured by multiplex PCR. Sequenced using an Illumina HiSeq 4000. To build TCR beta libraries, CDR3 regions were amplified by Arm-PCR using iRepertoire HTBI primers. Gel purification was performed on PCR products prior to sequencing. Regarding the original processing steps: Gene usage analysis of CDR3 amino acid clonotypes used the approximately 62 TRBV and 14 to 15 TRBJ segments found across samples. Filtered high-quality paired reads were merged into contigs using COPE and FqMerger. BLAST was used to align contigs to IMGT TRBV, TRBD and TRBJ reference genes, with CDR3 defined following IMGT. Any clonotype with a frequency above 0.1% was counted as a highly expanded clone. Shannon entropy was used to measure repertoire diversity, and the Gini coefficient was used to measure V-J evenness. A clonotype found in more than one individual was treated as public. The public reads were quality trimmed at Q25 with fastp and then assembled into clones with MiXCR by TCRdb, keeping productive beta chains. Every entry covers one CDR3 protein and lists the most common genes and DNA from its rows. The V and J calls come from TCRdb's annotation, not from the publication. The sample table records around 500,000 distinct CDR3 sequences; around 13% of these occur just once. Clones ranked in the top ten supply 8.9% of the sample.

These data also formed part of another study, on T cells in Graves' hyperthyroidism and ophthalmopathy. The second study also describes: Graves' hyperthyroidism was defined as stable when no progression to ophthalmopathy occurred over 18 months of follow-up. The hyperthyroidism patients were between 18 and 65 years old and newly diagnosed, with a disease duration of less than 2 months. Any patient with an uncontrolled infection, another autoimmune disease, pregnancy or lactation was excluded. Diagnoses were based on clinical symptoms, serum thyroxine and TRAb, thyroid ultrasound and orbital computed tomography. The TCR CDR3 was subjected to a first round of RT-PCR using the HTBI primer set and the Qiagen OneStep RT-PCR kit. Most expanded thyroid clonotypes (frequency above 0.001) were also detected in blood, suggesting blood repertoires may reflect thyroid immune responses. Ophthalmopathy was separated from stable hyperthyroidism by a 13 V-J signature model, with just over 85% sensitivity and about 81% specificity obtained in cross-validation and 80%/75% obtained in testing. In validation, the model predicted progression to ophthalmopathy a median of roughly 6.1 months before onset, with approximately 68% sensitivity and nearly 75% specificity. To identify distinguishing TCR V-J signatures, a discovery cohort of 100 or so patients was used, comprising 40 to 45 with Graves' ophthalmopathy and around 60 with stable Graves' hyperthyroidism. Whether ophthalmopathy could be predicted prospectively was tested in an independent validation cohort made up of about 18 hyperthyroidism patients plus 17 patients who later progressed to ophthalmopathy. The approximately 98 discovery patients were randomly divided into training and test sets at a 7:3 ratio. In six Graves' hyperthyroidism patients, the study also compared T-cell repertoires from thyroid tissue with T-cell repertoires from blood. After blood sampling, hyperthyroidism patients were treated with methimazole at a starting dose of 30 mg daily, and ophthalmopathy patients were treated with high-dose intravenous methylprednisolone. Libraries were constructed in a second round of multiplex PCR, after which size selection and purification were performed. The libraries were sequenced on an Illumina HiSeq2000 using paired-end 100 bp reads. Raw data were processed with SOAPnuke, discarding reads with adapters, uncalled bases, mean Phred below 15, or no exact constant-primer or identifier match. High-quality paired reads were merged with COPE v1.2.5, and unique nucleotide sequences were defined as clonotypes. MiTCR v1.1 was used to align clonotypes to the IMGT TRBV, TRBD and TRBJ reference segments. Only V-J combinations with frequency above 0.0001, covering 99% to 99.2% of repertoires, were analysed. The TCS score was defined as F50 (clonal expansion) divided by E x V (chaos), with BLOSUM62-based TCRdist calculated between CDR3 peptides within each V-J. Welch's t-statistics and random forest reduced roughly 530 V-J features to 10 to 15, which were used in a naive Bayes classifier (R e1071). Sample size was not statistically predetermined, and blinding of investigators to group allocation was not performed. The paper reports TCR Vbeta CDR3 sequencing of more than 120 peripheral blood samples: under 45 ophthalmopathy, some 80 hyperthyroidism and around 17 progressor patients.

The chain links TRBV6-1 with TRBJ2-7, with no D gene named confidently. This specimen was peripheral blood mononuclear cells (PBMCs), taken at new diagnosis, from a patient treated with antithyroid drugs. The receptor was derived from a young woman with Graves disease. Donor details come from another sample of the same person, matched by shared clones. The sequenced DNA: TGTGCCAGCAGACCGGGCAGTTTCTCTAGCTCCTACGAGCAGTACTTC. Its protein product is CASRPGSFSSSYEQYF.